The present entry profiles one T cell receptor beta chain with its context. A few counts support this clone. Its specific antigen is unknown. Base quality data are lacking; no much larger clone is found one base away. TCRbeta CDR3 regions were amplified from genomic DNA by means of the immunoSEQ Assay, a bias-controlled multiplex PCR. From the authors' description of their analysis: The number of nucleated cells in each sample was estimated by amplification of reference gene primers within the assay. To quantify the absolute abundance of each unique TCRbeta CDR3 rearrangement, sequence reads were collapsed and filtered. For each sample, productive Simpson clonality was calculated by taking the square root of Simpson's diversity index across productive rearrangements. The source is immuneACCESS, and TCRdb retained only in-frame sequences with V and J called. Part of the clones is not carried over; for the studies checked, unresolved V genes explain less than half of this, and the remainder is unexplained. D and trimming come from the DNA, and the V and J calls and clone size come from that table. Within this sample are around 260,000 clones, with 75% to 95% of them counted one time only. The top ten clones comprise 1.1% of the sample.

In the prospective study, participants were about 18 to 100 years old, resided in fewer than 25 geographic areas of the United States, and were enrolled through a virtual design. To assign participants to cohorts, the prospective study relied on clinical history that participants themselves reported in a screening survey and a study questionnaire. For ImmuneRACE Cohort 3, a participant was defined as recovered based on two consecutive negative NP/OP PCR tests, clearance by a healthcare professional, or resolution of symptoms. In the prospective study, whole blood, serum and a nasopharyngeal or oropharyngeal swab were collected from each participant by mobile phlebotomists. Participants in the prospective study had the option to provide additional blood draws and questionnaires over an approximately 2-month period. Blood samples from the prospective study were shipped frozen or at room temperature prior to DNA extraction.

The data belong to a study of blood T cell repertoires in COVID-19 (dated by TCRdb to about 2020). For context, the study as a whole: Samples covering the acute and convalescent phases of COVID-19 were provided by collaborators in the United States, Italy and Spain. The prospective study material was composed of cDNA or gDNA derived from T cells, B-cell-depleted T cells, or PBMCs. Subjects who had been exposed to COVID-19, were actively infected with it, or had recovered from it provided the deeply sampled blood TCRbeta repertoires that made up the dataset. The repertoires were made available in a free public database intended to serve as a resource for research on the immune response to SARS-CoV-2. Samples came from the ongoing ImmuneRACE study (first 160 participants) plus 1,254 subjects from 6 global collaborators. The sample metadata nearly always contained a de-identified subject ID, COVID-19 status, age in years and sex. Where available, HLA class I and class II types were taken from metadata supplied by the sample provider and were not determined by assay-based typing. General conclusions and limits of the study: The amount of clinical and demographic metadata varied by source and participant and was provided uncurated.

Its CDR3 holds 14 amino acids, cysteine through phenylalanine. Only the CDR3 region is kept as DNA, spanning 42 bases read in frame from base 1. V and J lose 6 bases and 6 bases, and a span of 15 bases separates them. CDR1 and CDR2 (MNHEY, SMNVEV) derive from the germline V gene (reference sequence). The clonotype originates from a woman in her 30s who had recovered from COVID-19. The sample was PBMCs or T cells enriched from blood (not recorded which). The rearrangement combines TRBV27 with TRBJ2-1; 6 matching bases give a weak D call of TRBD2. CDR3 loop: CASRRGEAVNEQFF. The nucleotide sequence reads as follows: TGTGCCAGCAGGCGTGGGGAGGCCGTCAATGAGCAGTTCTTC.